This is a list of T cell receptor beta chains from one sample in a study of T cells in Graves' hyperthyroidism and ophthalmopathy. TCRdb reanalysed the multiplex PCR reads using MiXCR and keeps one entry per CDR3 protein. The data contain hundreds of thousands of distinct CDR3 sequences, approximately 15% of them seen just once; the ten biggest clones take up 13% to 15%. Sequenced: blood. These receptor sequences come from a woman younger than 30 with Graves' hyperthyroidism. CDR3s include the opening cysteine and the closing phenylalanine or tryptophan.

CDR3aa	v_gene	j_gene
CSASKGQAYTEAFF	TRBV20-1	TRBJ1-1
CASSQRGGDIQYF	TRBV6-1	TRBJ2-4
CASSQDWRGLAADTQYF	TRBV4-3	TRBJ2-3
CASSLGKGQAVDEQFF	TRBV11-2	TRBJ2-1
CASSLTGGWIDTQYF	TRBV11-2	TRBJ2-3
CASSEETSGPGGQYF	TRBV2	TRBJ2-7
CASSPLAGGPPDTQYF	TRBV11-1	TRBJ2-3
CASSHQSRGLRTKNIQYF	TRBV5-1	TRBJ2-4
CSARPGAYEQYF	TRBV20-1	TRBJ2-7
CASSYGGGLNEKLFF	TRBV6-5	TRBJ1-4
CASSQGGIAGGYTF	TRBV4-2	TRBJ1-2
CASTQTHSYYGYTF	TRBV6-1	TRBJ1-2
CASGEGGLSYEQYF	TRBV2	TRBJ2-7
CASSLNGQPTGELFF	TRBV5-1	TRBJ2-2
CASSLSQGLSPLHF	TRBV7-9	TRBJ1-6
CASSLRESNYEQYF	TRBV11-2	TRBJ2-7
CASRAGEQGRGYTF	TRBV5-4	TRBJ1-2
CASSPWDPQNTEAFF	TRBV12-3/TRBV12-4	TRBJ1-1
CASSYSGSYGNQPQHF	TRBV6-5	TRBJ1-5
CASSPNSGLPYEQYF	TRBV27	TRBJ2-7
CSSSTGQGANTGELFF	TRBV19	TRBJ2-2
CSARGQGWTGELFF	TRBV20-1	TRBJ2-2
CSVALYLNSGANVLTF	TRBV29-1	TRBJ2-6
CASSSGLALSYEQYF	TRBV12-3/TRBV12-4	TRBJ2-7
CASKWTGGNSPLHF	TRBV6-1	TRBJ1-6
CASSLNDRGNSPLHF	TRBV7-3	TRBJ1-6
CATSRPGTGELFF	TRBV24-1	TRBJ2-2
CSASFRARNTGELFF	TRBV20-1	TRBJ2-2
CASSSMVSSYNEQFF	TRBV9	TRBJ2-1
CSARGTRYNEQFF	TRBV20-1	TRBJ2-1
CASSYVTGPLSEQYF	TRBV6-2/TRBV6-3	TRBJ2-7
CASSEDRIYTEAFF	TRBV7-9	TRBJ1-1
CASSSGGASYEQYF	TRBV28	TRBJ2-7
CASSLALASGGALETQYF	TRBV7-2	TRBJ2-5
CASSGGATDTQYF	TRBV28	TRBJ2-3
CASSFEPDQPQHF	TRBV12-3/TRBV12-4	TRBJ1-5
CASSSTGQGNSPLHF	TRBV7-2	TRBJ1-6
CSARDSSNSPLHF	TRBV20-1	TRBJ1-6
CASSSGGDTGELFF	TRBV28	TRBJ2-2
CASSSFLGLQGEYTGELFF	TRBV7-8	TRBJ2-2
CSAKSWTGVNTEAFF	TRBV20-1	TRBJ1-1